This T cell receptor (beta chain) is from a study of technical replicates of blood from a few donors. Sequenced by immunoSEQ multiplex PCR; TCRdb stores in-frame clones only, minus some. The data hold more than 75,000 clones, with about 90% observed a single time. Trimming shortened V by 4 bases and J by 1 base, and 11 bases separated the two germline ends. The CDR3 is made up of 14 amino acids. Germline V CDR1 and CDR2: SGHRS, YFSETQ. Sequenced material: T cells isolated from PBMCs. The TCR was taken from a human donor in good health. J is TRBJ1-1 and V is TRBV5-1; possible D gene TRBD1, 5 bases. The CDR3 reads CASSPFRENTEAFF. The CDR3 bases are TGCGCCAGCAGCCCATTCAGGGAGAACACTGAAGCTTTCTTT.